These T cell receptor beta chains were read from a single sample in a study of blood T cell repertoires in COVID-19. Clones were read by immunoSEQ multiplex PCR, and TCRdb kept only the in-frame ones, dropping some. This table has roughly 68,000 clones, roughly 80% appearing once. The sequenced material came from peripheral blood. The receptors were gathered from a woman between 45 and 65 years old with acute or convalescent COVID-19. The CDR3 runs from the conserved cysteine through the conserved F or W. The D gene is left open where the match is weak. Some rows have no size entry. The others give once, few or many, or a class for an expanded clone.

clone size: many; D gene: TRBD2; V gene: TRBV27; J gene: TRBJ2-1; CDR3 protein: CASSLRGAGGREQFF; CDR3 DNA: TGTGCCAGCAGTTTACGTGGGGCGGGGGGGCGTGAGCAGTTCTTC
clone size: .; D gene: .; V gene: TRBV6-5; J gene: TRBJ1-2; CDR3 protein: CASSYMRQMNYGYTF; CDR3 DNA: TGTGCCAGCAGTTATATGAGACAGATGAACTATGGCTACACCTTC
clone size: .; D gene: .; V gene: TRBV5-1; J gene: TRBJ2-3; CDR3 protein: CASSLEGKVTDTQYF; CDR3 DNA: TGCGCCAGCAGCTTGGAGGGGAAAGTCACAGATACGCAGTATTTT
clone size: few; D gene: TRBD1; V gene: TRBV27; J gene: TRBJ2-7; CDR3 protein: CARDKGGGQGGYEQYF; CDR3 DNA: TGTGCCAGGGATAAGGGTGGGGGACAGGGGGGATACGAGCAGTACTTC
clone size: few; D gene: .; V gene: TRBV2; J gene: TRBJ2-7; CDR3 protein: CASSERGYPYEQYF; CDR3 DNA: TGTGCCAGCAGTGAAAGGGGCTACCCCTACGAGCAGTACTTC
clone size: .; D gene: TRBD1; V gene: TRBV7-8; J gene: TRBJ1-6; CDR3 protein: CASSERQGRNSPLHF; CDR3 DNA: TGTGCCAGCAGCGAGCGACAGGGGCGTAATTCACCCCTCCACTTT
clone size: .; D gene: .; V gene: TRBV7-2; J gene: TRBJ1-4; CDR3 protein: CASSLRGTNEKLFF; CDR3 DNA: TGTGCCAGCAGCTTGAGGGGGACAAATGAAAAACTGTTTTTT
clone size: .; D gene: .; V gene: TRBV12-3/TRBV12-4; J gene: TRBJ1-2; CDR3 protein: CASSPTGGAGYTF; CDR3 DNA: TGTGCCAGCAGCCCTACGGGGGGGGCCGGCTACACCTTC
clone size: .; D gene: .; V gene: TRBV18; J gene: TRBJ2-3; CDR3 protein: CASSPPGTDTQYF; CDR3 DNA: TGTGCCAGCTCACCCCCTGGCACAGATACGCAGTATTTT
clone size: .; D gene: .; V gene: TRBV6-1; J gene: TRBJ1-1; CDR3 protein: CASSGPREYWNTEAFF; CDR3 DNA: TGTGCCAGCAGTGGACCGAGGGAGTATTGGAACACTGAAGCTTTCTTT
clone size: .; D gene: TRBD2; V gene: TRBV7-3; J gene: TRBJ2-1; CDR3 protein: CASSLVPGGPNEQFF; CDR3 DNA: TGTGCCAGCAGCTTAGTCCCGGGGGGGCCCAATGAGCAGTTCTTC
clone size: .; D gene: .; V gene: TRBV30; J gene: TRBJ2-7; CDR3 protein: CAWSVQGYHEQYF; CDR3 DNA: TGTGCCTGGAGTGTACAGGGTTACCACGAGCAGTACTTC
clone size: .; D gene: TRBD2; V gene: TRBV7-9; J gene: TRBJ2-7; CDR3 protein: CASSPLTSGYYEQYF; CDR3 DNA: TGTGCCAGCAGCCCACTAACTAGCGGCTATTACGAGCAGTACTTC
clone size: few; D gene: TRBD1; V gene: TRBV5-4; J gene: TRBJ1-1; CDR3 protein: CASSRGTAEAFF; CDR3 DNA: TGTGCCAGCAGCCGCGGGACAGCTGAAGCTTTCTTT
clone size: .; D gene: .; V gene: TRBV21-1; J gene: TRBJ1-4; CDR3 protein: CASSNRATNEKLFF; CDR3 DNA: TGTGCCAGCAGCAACAGGGCAACTAATGAAAAACTGTTTTTT
clone size: .; D gene: .; V gene: TRBV7-2; J gene: TRBJ1-2; CDR3 protein: CASSPMANYGYTF; CDR3 DNA: TGTGCCAGCAGCCCTATGGCTAACTATGGCTACACCTTC
clone size: .; D gene: TRBD1; V gene: TRBV27; J gene: TRBJ2-2; CDR3 protein: CASRPIGGQGVAGELFF; CDR3 DNA: TGTGCCAGCAGACCAATAGGGGGACAGGGGGTCGCCGGGGAGCTGTTTTTT
clone size: .; D gene: TRBD2; V gene: TRBV10-2; J gene: TRBJ2-7; CDR3 protein: CASSDYLAGEQYF; CDR3 DNA: TGCGCCAGCAGTGATTATCTAGCGGGCGAGCAGTACTTC
clone size: .; D gene: .; V gene: TRBV12-3/TRBV12-4; J gene: TRBJ1-4; CDR3 protein: CASSFKHNEKLFF; CDR3 DNA: TGTGCCAGCAGTTTCAAACATAATGAAAAACTGTTTTTT
clone size: .; D gene: TRBD1; V gene: TRBV6-2/TRBV6-3; J gene: TRBJ2-7; CDR3 protein: CASSPGQGNYEQYF; CDR3 DNA: TGTGCCAGCAGTCCCGGACAGGGAAACTACGAGCAGTACTTC
clone size: .; D gene: TRBD1; V gene: TRBV6-5; J gene: TRBJ2-2; CDR3 protein: CASSWTGFYTGELFF; CDR3 DNA: TGTGCCAGCAGTTGGACAGGGTTTTACACCGGGGAGCTGTTTTTT
clone size: .; D gene: .; V gene: TRBV7-8; J gene: TRBJ1-3; CDR3 protein: CASSSLLSGNTIYF; CDR3 DNA: TGTGCCAGCAGCTCACTCCTCTCTGGAAACACCATATATTTT
clone size: .; D gene: .; V gene: TRBV5-1; J gene: TRBJ2-7; CDR3 protein: CASSFDLDYEQYF; CDR3 DNA: TGCGCCAGCAGCTTTGACTTGGACTACGAGCAGTACTTC
clone size: .; D gene: TRBD2; V gene: TRBV7-9; J gene: TRBJ2-7; CDR3 protein: CASSLAASGRTLYEQYF; CDR3 DNA: TGTGCCAGCAGCTTAGCGGCTAGCGGGAGGACTCTTTACGAGCAGTACTTC
clone size: once; D gene: .; V gene: TRBV2; J gene: TRBJ1-1; CDR3 protein: CASSGVRGTEAFF; CDR3 DNA: TGTGCCAGCAGTGGGGTCAGGGGAACTGAAGCTTTCTTT
clone size: .; D gene: TRBD1; V gene: TRBV3-1/TRBV3-2; J gene: TRBJ1-2; CDR3 protein: CASSQLRTGGPGGYTF; CDR3 DNA: TGTGCCAGCAGCCAACTGCGGACAGGGGGGCCGGGTGGCTACACCTTC
clone size: once; D gene: .; V gene: TRBV7-9; J gene: TRBJ1-5; CDR3 protein: CASSLQGYNQPQHF; CDR3 DNA: TGTGCCAGCAGCTTACAGGGGTACAATCAGCCCCAGCATTTT
clone size: few; D gene: TRBD2; V gene: TRBV4-3; J gene: TRBJ2-2; CDR3 protein: CASSQERTSGINTGELFF; CDR3 DNA: TGCGCCAGCAGCCAAGAGAGGACTAGCGGAATCAACACCGGGGAGCTGTTTTTT
clone size: .; D gene: .; V gene: TRBV7-9; J gene: TRBJ1-4; CDR3 protein: CASAKRGQKDEKLFF; CDR3 DNA: TGTGCCAGCGCCAAGCGGGGGCAGAAGGATGAAAAACTGTTTTTT
clone size: .; D gene: .; V gene: TRBV6-5; J gene: TRBJ1-2; CDR3 protein: CASSPGGGLGLSYTF; CDR3 DNA: TGTGCCAGCAGTCCGGGAGGGGGGCTAGGACTTAGCTACACCTTC
clone size: .; D gene: TRBD2; V gene: TRBV6-6; J gene: TRBJ2-7; CDR3 protein: CASSPGRYEQYF; CDR3 DNA: TGTGCCAGCAGCCCCGGGAGGTACGAGCAGTACTTC
clone size: .; D gene: TRBD1; V gene: TRBV24-1; J gene: TRBJ2-3; CDR3 protein: CATSDGGTGITDTQYF; CDR3 DNA: TGTGCCACCAGTGATGGTGGGACAGGGATAACAGATACGCAGTATTTT
clone size: .; D gene: .; V gene: TRBV4-3; J gene: TRBJ2-7; CDR3 protein: CASSHNFADTYEQYF; CDR3 DNA: TGCGCCAGCAGCCACAACTTTGCCGATACCTACGAGCAGTACTTC
clone size: .; D gene: .; V gene: TRBV3-1/TRBV3-2; J gene: TRBJ1-1; CDR3 protein: CASSQKSQGHTEAFF; CDR3 DNA: TGTGCCAGCAGCCAAAAATCTCAGGGGCACACTGAAGCTTTCTTT
clone size: once; D gene: TRBD1; V gene: TRBV27; J gene: TRBJ2-7; CDR3 protein: CASSHIGTAESYEQYF; CDR3 DNA: TGTGCCAGCAGTCACATCGGGACAGCCGAGTCCTACGAGCAGTACTTC
clone size: .; D gene: .; V gene: TRBV7-8; J gene: TRBJ2-1; CDR3 protein: CASSRTTSLRYNEQFF; CDR3 DNA: TGTGCCAGCAGTCGAACTACTAGCCTCCGCTACAATGAGCAGTTCTTC
clone size: .; D gene: .; V gene: TRBV29-1; J gene: TRBJ1-1; CDR3 protein: CSVEGQEARNTEAFF; CDR3 DNA: TGCAGCGTTGAAGGACAGGAAGCAAGGAACACTGAAGCTTTCTTT
clone size: .; D gene: .; V gene: TRBV9; J gene: TRBJ2-3; CDR3 protein: CASSPRGSTDTQYF; CDR3 DNA: TGTGCCAGCAGCCCCCGCGGGAGCACAGATACGCAGTATTTT
clone size: .; D gene: .; V gene: TRBV30; J gene: TRBJ2-7; CDR3 protein: CAWSVMSAYEQYF; CDR3 DNA: TGTGCCTGGAGTGTAATGTCGGCCTACGAGCAGTACTTC
clone size: .; D gene: .; V gene: TRBV19; J gene: TRBJ1-3; CDR3 protein: CASTDTLSGNTIYF; CDR3 DNA: TGTGCCAGTACGGACACCCTCTCTGGAAACACCATATATTTT
clone size: few; D gene: .; V gene: TRBV9; J gene: TRBJ1-2; CDR3 protein: CASSAGGDGPVRGYTF; CDR3 DNA: TGTGCCAGCAGCGCGGGGGGGGACGGCCCGGTGAGAGGCTACACCTTC
clone size: .; D gene: .; V gene: TRBV27; J gene: TRBJ1-1; CDR3 protein: CASSFYGREAFF; CDR3 DNA: TGTGCCAGCAGTTTCTACGGGAGAGAAGCTTTCTTT
clone size: once; D gene: .; V gene: TRBV6-1; J gene: TRBJ1-5; CDR3 protein: CASSEATGRSGPQHF; CDR3 DNA: TGTGCCAGCAGTGAAGCTACCGGTCGCTCGGGGCCCCAGCATTTT
clone size: .; D gene: TRBD2; V gene: TRBV6-5; J gene: TRBJ2-7; CDR3 protein: CASRKTSGFSYEQYF; CDR3 DNA: TGTGCCAGCAGGAAAACTAGCGGGTTCTCCTACGAGCAGTACTTC
clone size: few; D gene: TRBD2; V gene: TRBV28; J gene: TRBJ2-5; CDR3 protein: CASSPLAGGPRETQYF; CDR3 DNA: TGTGCCAGCAGTCCCCTAGCGGGAGGGCCGCGGGAGACCCAGTACTTC
clone size: few; D gene: .; V gene: TRBV20-1; J gene: TRBJ2-1; CDR3 protein: CSARDFPEQFF; CDR3 DNA: TGCAGTGCTAGGGACTTTCCTGAGCAGTTCTTC
clone size: .; D gene: TRBD1; V gene: TRBV11-3; J gene: TRBJ2-3; CDR3 protein: CASSSGTGAPLYTDTQYF; CDR3 DNA: TGTGCCAGCAGCTCCGGGACAGGGGCTCCCCTTTACACAGATACGCAGTATTTT
clone size: .; D gene: .; V gene: TRBV3-1/TRBV3-2; J gene: TRBJ2-7; CDR3 protein: CASSQDYGGQGEQYF; CDR3 DNA: TGTGCCAGCAGCCAAGATTACGGGGGGCAGGGAGAGCAGTACTTC
clone size: .; D gene: TRBD1; V gene: TRBV9; J gene: TRBJ2-7; CDR3 protein: CASSVGQGFSYEQYF; CDR3 DNA: TGTGCCAGCAGCGTTGGACAGGGTTTCTCCTACGAGCAGTACTTC
clone size: once; D gene: .; V gene: TRBV23-1; J gene: TRBJ1-6; CDR3 protein: CASSHPGKGTWSPLHF; CDR3 DNA: TGCGCCAGCAGTCACCCAGGGAAGGGGACTTGGTCACCCCTCCACTTT
clone size: .; D gene: .; V gene: TRBV7-2; J gene: TRBJ1-6; CDR3 protein: CASNLGGGSNSPLHF; CDR3 DNA: TGTGCCAGCAACCTTGGCGGGGGGTCAAATTCACCCCTCCACTTT
clone size: .; D gene: TRBD2; V gene: TRBV28; J gene: TRBJ2-1; CDR3 protein: CASRTTSGRAYEQFF; CDR3 DNA: TGTGCCAGCAGAACGACTAGCGGGAGGGCCTATGAGCAGTTCTTC
clone size: once; D gene: TRBD1; V gene: TRBV7-8; J gene: TRBJ1-5; CDR3 protein: CASSKGQSNQPQHF; CDR3 DNA: TGTGCCAGCAGCAAGGGACAGAGCAATCAGCCCCAGCATTTT
clone size: .; D gene: TRBD1; V gene: TRBV6-6; J gene: TRBJ1-1; CDR3 protein: CASSYSQGGMDTEAFF; CDR3 DNA: TGTGCCAGCAGTTACTCACAGGGGGGTATGGACACTGAAGCTTTCTTT
clone size: .; D gene: .; V gene: TRBV5-8; J gene: TRBJ2-7; CDR3 protein: CASSLYGYEQYF; CDR3 DNA: TGTGCCAGCAGCCTGTACGGCTACGAGCAGTACTTC
clone size: .; D gene: .; V gene: TRBV4-1; J gene: TRBJ1-5; CDR3 protein: CASSQDGGGSNQPQHF; CDR3 DNA: TGCGCCAGCAGCCAAGATGGGGGAGGTAGCAATCAGCCCCAGCATTTT
clone size: .; D gene: .; V gene: TRBV7-2; J gene: TRBJ1-6; CDR3 protein: CASSIFRGGDSPLHF; CDR3 DNA: TGTGCCAGCAGTATTTTTAGAGGGGGAGATTCACCCCTCCACTTT
clone size: .; D gene: TRBD2; V gene: TRBV28; J gene: TRBJ2-7; CDR3 protein: CASRKGTSGGLSSYEQYF; CDR3 DNA: TGTGCCAGCAGAAAGGGAACTAGCGGGGGCCTCAGCTCCTACGAGCAGTACTTC
clone size: .; D gene: .; V gene: TRBV27; J gene: TRBJ2-7; CDR3 protein: CASSLTPGYEQYF; CDR3 DNA: TGTGCCAGCAGTTTAACCCCAGGCTACGAGCAGTACTTC